The rows below give T cell receptor beta chains drawn from one sample of a study of identifying expanded T cells in peripheral blood. TCRdb's table, derived via immunoSEQ multiplex PCR, lists solely in-frame clones and lacks some. The data hold some 65,000 clones, with about four fifths observed a single time. Material: blood. These receptors all stem from a person aged 18 to 75 in good health. Each CDR3 is given with its conserved first and last residue. D genes are given only for firm matches. Part of the rows lack a size; the others show once, few, many or a class for expanded clones.

clone_size | j_call | cdr3_length | v_call | d_call | cdr3_nt | cdr3_aa
. | TRBJ2-1 | 18 | TRBV7-9 | . | TGTGCCAGCAGCTTAGTGATCCGGGCGGGCTTACTTGACAATGAGCAGTTCTTC | CASSLVIRAGLLDNEQFF
. | TRBJ2-7 | 16 | TRBV2 | . | TGTGCCAGCAGTGAAGAACCGGGACTTATCTTCTACGAGCAGTACTTC | CASSEEPGLIFYEQYF
. | TRBJ1-1 | 14 | TRBV5-8 | TRBD1 | TGTGCCAGCAGCGCCTACAGGGGCCCCACTGAAGCTTTCTTT | CASSAYRGPTEAFF
. | TRBJ2-5 | 9 | TRBV30 | . | TGTGCCTGGGGGCCACCCCAGTACTTC | CAWGPPQYF
. | TRBJ1-5 | 14 | TRBV2 | TRBD1 | TGTGCCAGCAGTACAGGGGTAGACAATCAGCCCCAGCATTTT | CASSTGVDNQPQHF
. | TRBJ1-1 | 15 | TRBV19 | . | TGTGCCAGTAGTATTTACGACAGCCTCAACACTGAAGCTTTCTTT | CASSIYDSLNTEAFF
. | TRBJ2-3 | 13 | TRBV11-3 | . | TGTGCCAGCAGCCAGGGGAGCACAGATACGCAGTATTTT | CASSQGSTDTQYF
. | TRBJ2-1 | 16 | TRBV7-9 | . | TGTGCCAGCAGTTCGCAGGGCCTTCGCTCCTACAATGAGCAGTTCTTC | CASSSQGLRSYNEQFF
. | TRBJ1-5 | 15 | TRBV7-2 | . | TGTGCCAGCAGCGTACAAAAGGGCAGCAATCAGCCCCAGCATTTT | CASSVQKGSNQPQHF
. | TRBJ2-5 | 14 | TRBV4-1 | . | TGCGCCAGCAGCCAAGCGGGCTCGAAAGAGACCCAGTACTTC | CASSQAGSKETQYF
. | TRBJ1-2 | 13 | TRBV5-4 | TRBD1 | TGTGCCAGCAGCCGCACAGGGGGCGACGGCTACACCTTC | CASSRTGGDGYTF
. | TRBJ2-2 | 12 | TRBV29-1 | . | TGCAGCGTTTTGACCCACACCGGGGAGCTGTTTTTT | CSVLTHTGELFF
. | TRBJ2-3 | 13 | TRBV5-1 | . | TGCGCCAGCAGCTTGGGGCTCCGCGATACGCAGTATTTT | CASSLGLRDTQYF
. | TRBJ1-3 | 19 | TRBV27 | TRBD1 | TGTGCCAGCAGTTTATTACCTCCGACAGGGGTTGGCTCTGGAAACACCATATATTTT | CASSLLPPTGVGSGNTIYF
. | TRBJ2-7 | 14 | TRBV5-6 | TRBD1 | TGTGCCAGCAGCTACCGGGACAGACCCTACGAGCAGTACTTC | CASSYRDRPYEQYF
. | TRBJ2-1 | 13 | TRBV9 | . | TGTGCCAGCAGCGTAGGTGGATTAAGGGAGCAGTTCTTC | CASSVGGLREQFF
. | TRBJ2-3 | 14 | TRBV6-5 | . | TGTGCCAGCAGTCCAGGGTGGGGCACAGATACGCAGTATTTT | CASSPGWGTDTQYF
. | TRBJ1-6 | 14 | TRBV11-2 | . | TGTGCCAGCAGCCTTTCGACCAAACGGTCACCCCTCCACTTT | CASSLSTKRSPLHF
once | TRBJ2-5 | 14 | TRBV2 | . | TGTGCCAGCAGACTCCGGGACACCCAAGAGACCCAGTACTTC | CASRLRDTQETQYF
. | TRBJ2-3 | 11 | TRBV7-9 | . | TGTGCCAGCAGCTCCCAAGATACGCAGTATTTT | CASSSQDTQYF
few | TRBJ1-2 | 14 | TRBV9 | . | TGTGCCAGCAGCCTCAACGGCGGGGTAAACGGCTACACCTTC | CASSLNGGVNGYTF
. | TRBJ2-1 | 15 | TRBV28 | TRBD2 | TGTGCCAGCATGGTTAGCGGGAGCTCCTACAATGAGCAGTTCTTC | CASMVSGSSYNEQFF
. | TRBJ2-7 | 15 | TRBV5-1 | TRBD2 | TGCGCCAGCAGCTTGGCGGCGGGGGGGACCTACGAGCAGTACTTC | CASSLAAGGTYEQYF
. | TRBJ2-3 | 15 | TRBV7-2 | TRBD2 | TGTGCCAGCAGCCAGCGGGAAACTCAGGCAGATACGCAGTATTTT | CASSQRETQADTQYF
. | TRBJ2-1 | 17 | TRBV5-1 | TRBD1 | TGCGCCAGCAGCCTAACGACAGGGAAATGGCCCCTGAATGAGCAGTTCTTC | CASSLTTGKWPLNEQFF
. | TRBJ1-2 | 12 | TRBV2 | . | TGTGCCAGCCCGACCTCTACATATGGCCACACCTTC | CASPTSTYGHTF
. | TRBJ2-1 | 15 | TRBV2 | TRBD2 | TGTGCCAGCAGTGGGCGGGGGAGCTCCTACAATGAGCAGTTCTTC | CASSGRGSSYNEQFF
few | TRBJ2-6 | 16 | TRBV29-1 | TRBD1 | TGCAGCGTTGCCGCGACAGGGTTTTCTGGGGCCAACGTCCTGACTTTC | CSVAATGFSGANVLTF
. | TRBJ1-1 | 15 | TRBV7-8 | . | TGTGCCAGCAGTTACGACAGTTTTATGAACACTGAAGCTTTCTTT | CASSYDSFMNTEAFF
. | TRBJ1-2 | 15 | TRBV9 | TRBD1 | TGTGCCAGCAGCGCAAGACAGGGCGCGTCTAATGGCTACACCTTC | CASSARQGASNGYTF
. | TRBJ2-5 | 16 | TRBV30 | TRBD2 | TGTGCCTGGAGTGTAGGGACTAGCGGGAGAGGGGAGACCCAGTACTTC | CAWSVGTSGRGETQYF
. | TRBJ2-2 | 13 | TRBV12-5 | . | TGTGCTAGTGGTTCGAACACCGCCGGGGAGCTGTTTTTT | CASGSNTAGELFF